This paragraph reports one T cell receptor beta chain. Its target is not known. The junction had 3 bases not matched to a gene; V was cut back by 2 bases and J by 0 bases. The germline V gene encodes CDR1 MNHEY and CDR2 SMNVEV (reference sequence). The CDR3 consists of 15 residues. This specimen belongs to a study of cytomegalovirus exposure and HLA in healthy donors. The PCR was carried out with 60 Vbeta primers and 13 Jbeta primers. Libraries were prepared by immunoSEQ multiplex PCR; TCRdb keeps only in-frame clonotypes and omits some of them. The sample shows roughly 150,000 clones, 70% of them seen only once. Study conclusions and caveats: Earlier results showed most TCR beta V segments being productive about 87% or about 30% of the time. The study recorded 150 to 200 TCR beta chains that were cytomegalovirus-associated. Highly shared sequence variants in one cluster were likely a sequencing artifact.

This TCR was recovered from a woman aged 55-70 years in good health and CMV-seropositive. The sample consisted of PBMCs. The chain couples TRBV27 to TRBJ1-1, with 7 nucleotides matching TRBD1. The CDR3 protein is CASSLPGQLNTEAFF. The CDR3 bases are TGTGCCAGCAGTTTACCGGGACAGTTGAACACTGAAGCTTTCTTT.